The source of this T cell receptor beta chain is a study of PD-1 blockade in classical Hodgkin lymphoma (TCRdb year 2020). For context, the study as a whole: Nivolumab dosing was 3 mg/kg intravenously every 2 weeks, continuing until either disease progression or unacceptable toxicity. To define a peripheral blood immune signature of response to PD-1 blockade in classical Hodgkin lymphoma, the study combined TCR beta sequencing with CyTOF.

Trimmed from V: 4 bases; trimmed from J: 10 bases; junction bases lacking a gene match: 10. Inclusive of the bounding cysteine and phenylalanine, the CDR3 is 15 residues long. Only the CDR3 DNA is retained, 45 bases long and in frame from the first base. Based on the germline V gene, the CDR1 and CDR2 sequences are SGDLS and YYNGEE. Findings and caveats that apply to the study as a whole: Diversity was lower in patients who began nivolumab less than 1 year after ASCT, so these patients were left out of later analyses to avoid confounding by immune reconstitution. Trial patients achieving complete response had baseline diversity similar to newly diagnosed patients, whereas partial responders and progressors had significantly lower diversity. The study covered only a single clinical trial cohort, and the causes of the repertoire differences, possibly disease activity or prior therapy, were still not defined. Newly diagnosed patients were reported to have lower baseline TCR diversity than healthy donors, and relapsed/refractory patients were reported to have lower baseline TCR diversity still. A significant rise by C4D1 was seen in CD4+ but not CD8+ TCR diversity (p=0.0027 vs p=0.16), with the rise being most apparent in complete responders (p=0.02).

The sample's time point, from its label and the paper: cycle 1 day 1 (C1D1), immediately before nivolumab initiation. Every trial patient had relapsed following autologous stem cell transplantation, and prior brentuximab vedotin exposure was what differed among cohorts A, B and C. The trial cohort included 55 to 65 patients with relapsed/refractory classical Hodgkin lymphoma, and each patient had a best overall response of complete response, partial response or progressive disease. Single-agent nivolumab was administered to trial patients in the multi-cohort phase II CheckMate 205 trial. Best overall response was determined by an independent review committee according to the 2007 International Working Group response criteria. Trial PBMCs were collected just before the start of nivolumab (C1D1) and during therapy at cycle 2 day 1 and cycle 4 day 1. Peripheral blood was collected in 8 mL Vacutainer Cell Preparation Tubes, from which PBMCs were isolated by centrifugation and then cryopreserved.

Genomic DNA was extracted with the Qiagen DNeasy kit from unsorted PBMCs and from negatively selected CD4+ and CD8+ fractions. TCR beta CDR3 regions were subjected to amplification by immunoSEQ multiplex PCR with primers that anneal to V and J segments. A synthetic immune receptor repertoire was used to minimize amplification bias, and any remaining bias was removed computationally after sequencing. In the source study's methods: Repertoire diversity was quantified as the Shannon entropy index using custom Python scripts. The unsorted, CD4+ and CD8+ repertoires were each analyzed separately, with the exception of combined analyses, where CD4+ and CD8+ sequences were merged in silico. A clone counted as expanded when the clone's frequency after treatment rose at least 2-fold relative to C1D1, and clones undetected at baseline were given a pseudocount of 0.5. Singleton clones were defined as clones with 0 or 1 copy at C1D1, and non-singleton clones were defined as clones with 2 or more copies. Clones expanded in unsorted samples were assigned a CD4+, CD8+ or unknown annotation through matching of protein sequences in sorted samples from the same patient. Wilcoxon tests on paired samples were used to test diversity changes from C1D1 to C4D1. TCRdb took this table from immuneACCESS and kept in-frame rearrangements with V and J called. Such tables lack part of the clones; where checked against another copy, unresolved V genes explain under half of the gap, and the rest is unexplained. That table is the source of V, J and clone size, and D and trimming were worked out from the DNA. The sample profile shows approximately 89,000 clones; over 70% of them were found once. The ten top clones hold 12% of the sample.

On this clone: Which antigen it targets is not known. No qualities accompany the bases; no much larger clone lies one base away.

Recombination connected TRBV9 to TRBJ2-1; 11 bases in the junction line up with TRBD2. Material: peripheral blood mononuclear cells (PBMCs), obtained at baseline. The receptor was isolated from a human donor with classical Hodgkin lymphoma. The DNA reads TGTGCCAGCAGCACTAGCGGGAGTCAAAGGCGGGAGCAGTTCTTC. Its translation reads: CASSTSGSQRREQFF.